This passage covers 5 T cell receptor beta chains from one sample sequenced in a study of immune heterogeneity within non-small cell lung tumors. Template material for each sample was about 560 ng of bulk tumor genomic DNA. Surgery yielded several widely spaced biopsies per primary tumor. Patients underwent curative surgery for non-small cell lung cancer (untreated and newly diagnosed). Amplifying TCR beta CDR3 involved multiplex PCR carried out with 32 V and 13 J primers. TCRdb fed the multiplex PCR reads into MiXCR, producing one record per CDR3 protein. The sample lists 9,500 to 13,000 distinct CDR3 sequences; around 27% were seen once. The sample comprised lung tumor tissue. All receptors derive from a woman between 50 and 59 years old with non-small cell lung cancer.

V usage is TRBV5-4 and J usage is TRBJ1-2; D is ambiguous. V lost 0 bases, J lost 2 bases, and 5 bases lay in between. The CDR3 has 13 amino acids. Germline V lookup: CDR1 SGHNT, CDR2 YYREEE (reference sequence). The CDR3 spells CASSLGQNYGYTF. The CDR3 DNA sequence: TGTGCCAGCAGCTTGGGACAAAACTATGGCTACACCTTC.

This clonotype appeared a few times. CDR3 in DNA: TGTGCCAGCAGTGGACTAGAATGGATCACGACAGATACGCAGTATTTT. Protein: CASSGLEWITTDTQYF. The chain is built from TRBV28 and TRBJ2-3, with 7 bases fitting TRBD2. CDR1 and CDR2 from the germline V gene are MDHEN and SYDVKM. V lost 5 bases, J lost 3 bases, and 11 bases stayed unmatched. The CDR3 is made up of 16 amino acids.

Many counts were recorded for this clonotype. The chain joins TRBV20-1 to TRBJ1-4; D ambiguous. The CDR3 contains 15 residues. Between the trimmed V and J ends, which lost 6 bases and 0 bases, there was a span of 14 bases. Germline CDR1 DFQATT, CDR2 SNEGSKA (reference sequence). CDR3 coding DNA: TGCAGTGCGGAAACTGGACCCTCAACTAATGAAAAACTGTTTTTT. It yields the protein CSAETGPSTNEKLFF.

This clonotype was seen at least ten times. The chain couples TRBV28 to TRBJ1-2; D gene uncertain. V dropped 8 bases and J dropped 12 bases, with 10 bases sitting between them. In germline, CDR1 is MDHEN, CDR2 SYDVKM. The CDR3 extends over 9 amino acids. The CDR3 DNA sequence: TGTGCCAGCGGAGAAGTGGACACCTTC. Protein: CASGEVDTF.

This clonotype was seen many times. The gene calls are TRBV5-1 and TRBJ2-7; D not resolved. CDR3 length: 11 amino acids. CDR1 and CDR2 (germline): SGHRS, YFSETQ. V lost 4 bases, J lost 2 bases, and 4 bases lay in between. The CDR3 coding sequence is TGCGCCAGCAGCGGGACCTACGAGCAGTACTTC. Protein sequence: CASSGTYEQYF.